What follows are 29 T cell receptor beta chains derived from one specimen sequenced in a study of tumor and adjacent non-tumor tissue in lung cancer. The template was RNA from unsorted bulk tissue. The library came from three nested PCR rounds adapted from ARM-PCR protocols. TCRdb passed the multiplex PCR reads through MiXCR, listing each CDR3 protein once. The sample lists 100,000 to 150,000 distinct CDR3 sequences; 66% were seen once. The sequenced material came from lung tumor tissue. These receptors all stem from a young man with non-small cell lung cancer.

A single count supports this clonotype. At one of its ends the junction is not consistent with the germline gene, which may arise from a read error. The gene calls are TRBV5-6 and TRBJ2-7, with 14 bases that match TRBD2. Germline CDR1 SGHDT, CDR2 YYEEEE. The CDR3 consists of 15 residues. In DNA, the CDR3 is TGTGTCAGCAGCTGGGGACTAGCGGGAGCCTACAAGCAGTACTTC. This encodes CVSSWGLAGAYKQYF.

Note on this clonotype: The conserved phenylalanine or tryptophan is not found at the CDR3 terminus, so this likely reflects a read error. The DNA is omitted, as the CDR3 cannot be located on it reliably, and the CDR3 follows TCRdb's listing. V is TRBV6-1 and J is TRBJ2-6. 15 amino acids form the CDR3, both terminal residues included. Looked up from germline, CDR1 is MNHNS and CDR2 is SASEGT. The CDR3 loop reads CASSADISGANVLSL.

This clonotype was detected only once. A much larger clone sits a single nucleotide away, making a read error possible. This rearrangement joins TRBV20-1 to TRBJ1-5; no reliable D call. Germline values: CDR1 DFQATT, CDR2 SNEGSKA (reference sequence). The CDR3 runs to 12 residues. CDR3 residues: CNASGDSEPQHF. The CDR3 DNA sequence: TGCAATGCTAGTGGGGATAGCGAGCCCCAGCATTTT.

Of note for this clonotype: Since a much larger clone is just one base distant, this may be a read error. The V call is TRBV6-6, the J call TRBJ2-7; D is perhaps TRBD1 or TRBD2 (5 bases each). This CDR3 is 14 amino acids long. V lost 7 bases and J lost 0, with 13 bases in between. Germline V gives CDR1 MNHNY, CDR2 SVGAGI (reference sequence). Here the CDR3 DNA reads TGTGCCAGCAAGGCAGCGGACACCTCCTACGAGCAGTACTTC. The encoded protein is CASKAADTSYEQYF.

Remarks on this clonotype: A much larger clone is a single base away; this may be a read error. This chain links TRBV4-1 with TRBJ1-1; possibly TRBD1 for D (6 bases). CDR1 MGHRA and CDR2 YSYEKL come from the germline V gene. There are 17 residues in the CDR3. Here the CDR3 DNA reads TGCGCCAGCAGCCCCCGAGGGGGGGGACAAAAAAACACTGATGCTTTCTTT. Amino acids: CASSPRGGGQKNTDAFF.

This sequence joins TRBV5-1 and TRBJ2-5; 7 bases fit TRBD2. The CDR3 length is 14 residues. Germline trimming cut 1 base from V and 6 bases from J; bases unmatched to any gene: 6. Germline CDR1 and CDR2: SGHRS and YFSETQ. DNA of the CDR3: TGCGCCAGCAGCTTGAGGGAGGGCGGAAAGACCCAGTACTTC. It codes for CASSLREGGKTQYF.

A note on this clonotype: At one end, the junction sequence differs from germline, possibly due to a read error. V usage is TRBV5-6 and J usage is TRBJ2-1, with 7 bases identical to TRBD1. CDR1 and CDR2 from the germline V gene are SGHDT and YYEEEE. The CDR3 contains 16 residues. CDR3 sequence: CASSSPTGSVGDEQFF. The CDR3 DNA follows: TGTGCCAGTAGCTCACCGACAGGGTCTGTAGGGGATGAGCAGTTCTTC. Looking up the rest from reference TRBV5-6 and TRBJ2-1 gives the full variable domain: DAGVTQSPTHLIKTRGQQVTLRCSPKSGHDTVSWYQQALGQGPQFIFQYYEEEERQRGNFPDRFSGHQFPNYSSELNVNALLLGDSALYLCASSSPTGSVGDEQFFGPGTRLTVL.

With respect to this clonotype: A much larger clonotype is one base distant, so this may be a read error. V gene TRBV12-3 or TRBV12-4 combines with J gene TRBJ2-5; 7 bases fit TRBD1. V was pared by 10 bases and J by 7 bases, with 12 bases of the junction left unmatched. The CDR3 extends over 13 amino acids. As DNA, the CDR3 is TGTGCCAACAGGACGACAGGGCTGGGGACCCAGTACTTC. It yields the protein CANRTTGLGTQYF.

This clonotype showed up many times. The genes are TRBV6-1 and TRBJ2-7; 8 bases line up with TRBD1. The germline V gene encodes CDR1 MNHNS and CDR2 SASEGT. V lost 7 bases and J lost 5; bases outside the gene matches: 10. This CDR3 spans 14 amino acids. CDR3 residues: CASIPMTGVNEQYF. CDR3 in DNA: TGTGCCAGCATTCCCATGACAGGGGTAAACGAGCAGTACTTC.

To note about this clonotype: One base away lies a much larger clone, so this may be a sequencing read error. The V and J genes are TRBV20-1 and TRBJ2-1, with D perhaps matching TRBD2 (5 bases). Germline lookup yields CDR1 DFQATT and CDR2 SNEGSKA (reference sequence). CDR3 length: 10 residues. CDR3 sequence: CSTKAGEQFF. CDR3 coding DNA: TGCAGCACGAAGGCGGGTGAGCAGTTCTTC.

This clonotype has at least ten counts. The chain is built from TRBV12-3 or TRBV12-4 and TRBJ1-1, with D uncertain. The CDR3 runs to 13 residues. The V end lost 5 bases, the J end lost 4 bases, and 11 bases lay between the germline ends. CDR3 DNA: TGTGCCAGCAGTGGAGGCGGGAGCACTGAAGCTTTCTTT. Amino acid sequence: CASSGGGSTEAFF.

To note about this clonotype: Possible read error: a much larger clone is one base away. The V call is TRBV4-3, the J call TRBJ2-5; no clear D gene. There are 13 residues in the CDR3. Germline values: CDR1 LGHNA, CDR2 YSLEER. In DNA form, the CDR3 reads TGCGCCAGGAGCCAGGACCTCCAAGAGACCCAGTACTTC. This gives the protein CARSQDLQETQYF.

Only a few counts were recorded for this clonotype. The chain carries TRBV12-3 or TRBV12-4 and TRBJ2-1, with D perhaps matching TRBD1 or TRBD2 (5 bases each). V lost 8 bases to trimming and J lost 2 bases, with 7 bases between them. This CDR3 has 12 amino acids. CDR3: CASGGTYNEQFF. The DNA for the CDR3 is TGTGCCAGCGGGGGTACCTACAATGAGCAGTTCTTC.

Details on this clonotype: A junction end diverges from the germline sequence, so it may reflect a read error. This chain uses TRBV6-5 with TRBJ2-2; D may be TRBD1 (6 bases). Germline CDR1 is MNHEY and CDR2 is SVGAGI. This CDR3 has 15 residues. The CDR3 region has the DNA TGTGCCAGCAGTTACTCAGGGGGAAGCCCCGGGGAGCCGTTTTTT. This codes for CASSYSGGSPGEPFF.

For this clonotype: In this CDR3 the conserved last residue, phenylalanine or tryptophan, is missing, so a read error is likely. The chain uses TRBV20-1 and TRBJ1-1; D ambiguous. The V gene's germline CDR1 is DFQATT and CDR2 SNEGSKA (reference sequence). V lost 2 bases, J lost 6 bases, and 13 bases lay in between. CDR3 size: 13 residues. CDR3 DNA sequence: TGCAGTGCTAGAAGACATGGAGGATCTGAAGCTTTCCTC. Translating it yields CSARRHGGSEAFL.

This clonotype is classed as medium-sized. V gene TRBV11-2 combines with J gene TRBJ1-2; D is possibly TRBD1 (5 bases). V was pared by 5 bases and J by 8 bases, with 18 bases between. The CDR3 extends over 14 amino acids. Germline CDR1 is SGHAT and CDR2 is FQNNGV. CDR3 protein: CASSPWAGPNGYTF. The DNA for the CDR3 is TGTGCCAGCAGCCCATGGGCGGGGCCGAACGGCTACACCTTC.

Points on this clonotype: This may come from a read error, since a much larger clone is one base off. The chain links TRBV29-1 to TRBJ1-1; D remains unclear. This CDR3 comprises 14 residues. Germline V lookup: CDR1 SQVTM, CDR2 ANQGSEA. The CDR3 sequence: CSVEDAGLNIEAFF. CDR3 nucleotide sequence: TGCAGCGTTGAAGATGCGGGGTTGAACATTGAAGCTTTCTTT.

Of note for this clonotype: At one end, the junction sequence differs from germline, possibly due to a read error. The V and J genes are TRBV12-3 or TRBV12-4 and TRBJ1-6; D might be TRBD1 (6 bases). The CDR3 sequence is 14 residues long. DNA of the CDR3: TGTGGCAGCAGTTTAGGGACATGGTCTTCACCCCTCCACTTT. This gives the protein CGSSLGTWSSPLHF.

With respect to this clonotype: Because it lacks the conserved phenylalanine or tryptophan at the end, this CDR3 is likely a read error. The J gene is TRBJ1-1, the V gene TRBV12-3 or TRBV12-4, with a tentative D call TRBD1 (5 bases). V shed 4 bases and J shed 4 bases, with 13 bases lying between them. The CDR3 covers 14 residues. The CDR3 reads CASSWDFPGTEAFC. For the CDR3, the DNA is TGTGCCAGCAGTTGGGACTTCCCTGGCACTGAAGCTTTCTGT.

In regard to this clonotype: This may arise from a read error, as a much more abundant clone is one base away. The chain combines TRBV20-1 with TRBJ2-3, with 7 bases identical to TRBD2. Germline values: CDR1 DFQATT, CDR2 SNEGSKA (reference sequence). V shed 0 bases, J shed 3 bases, and the junction held 9 bases outside the gene matches. The CDR3 has 16 residues. The CDR3 coding sequence is TGCAGTGCTAGAGAAGTGGGCGCGGGGGAAACAGATACGCAGTATTTT. Translating it yields CSAREVGAGETDTQYF.

A note on this clonotype: This may arise from a read error, as a much more abundant clone is one base away. The rearrangement joins TRBV6-5 to TRBJ2-7, with TRBD1 matching over 7 bases. This CDR3 contains 13 residues. Per the germline V gene, CDR1 is MNHEY and CDR2 is SVGAGI. CDR3 in amino acids: CASSSMDRIERYF. The CDR3 nucleotides read TGTGCCAGCAGTTCCATGGACAGGATCGAGCGGTACTTC.

Worth noting for this clonotype: This may arise from a read error, as a much more abundant clone is one base away. The J gene is TRBJ1-5, the V gene TRBV12-3 or TRBV12-4; D is ambiguous. The length of the CDR3 is 14 residues. Trimming took 4 bases from V and 0 from J, leaving 7 bases between them. CDR3 amino acids: CASSSSGSNQPQHF. CDR3 bases: TGTGCCAGCAGTTCGTCCGGTAGCAATCAGCCCCAGCATTTT.

The rearrangement links TRBV6-5 to TRBJ1-5; D uncertain. V dropped 4 bases and J dropped 7 bases, with 8 bases sitting between them. Per germline, CDR1 MNHEY and CDR2 SVGAGI. The CDR3 extends over 12 amino acids. The CDR3 nucleotides read TGTGCCAGCAGTTTTACGGGACAGCCCCAGCATTTT. Translating it yields CASSFTGQPQHF.

This clonotype has only a few counts. The junction shows a germline mismatch at one end, possibly a read error. The chain recombines TRBV6-6 with TRBJ1-1; D is unresolved. This CDR3 is 15 amino acids long. CDR1 and CDR2 from the germline V gene are MNHNY and SVGAGI (reference sequence). Here the CDR3 reads CAGSPRDHMNTEAFF. The CDR3 bases are TGTGCCGGCAGTCCTAGAGACCATATGAACACTGAAGCTTTCTTT.

This chain links TRBV29-1 with TRBJ2-2, with 7 bases that match TRBD1. V gave up 7 bases and J gave up 0 bases; unmatched junction bases: 2. Germline-derived CDR1 and CDR2 are SQVTM and ANQGSEA. This CDR3 is 13 amino acids long. CDR3 DNA: TGCAGCGCGACAGGGCCGAACACCGGGGAGCTGTTTTTT. Translated, it gives CSATGPNTGELFF.

Points on this clonotype: Germline and junction disagree at one end, which may indicate a read error. The chain recombines TRBV20-1 with TRBJ2-5; tentative D call: TRBD1 (5 bases). The CDR3 is 14 amino acids. The V gene's germline CDR1 is DFQATT and CDR2 SNEGSKA (reference sequence). CDR3 bases: TGTAGTGTTAGGACCGACAGCCCCACAGAGACCCAGTACTTC. Protein sequence: CSVRTDSPTETQYF.

Concerning this clonotype itself: A single base separates this from a much larger clone, so it may be a read error. This rearrangement joins TRBV5-1 to TRBJ2-1; D is perhaps TRBD1 (6 bases). The germline V and J ends were trimmed by 0 bases and 11 bases, with 15 bases remaining between them. Germline CDR1 is SGHRS and CDR2 is YFSETQ. The CDR3 runs 14 residues. The CDR3 nucleotides are TGCGCCAGCAGCTTGGGACAGGTCCGCCATCAGCAGTTCTTC. Its protein is CASSLGQVRHQQFF.

In DNA, the CDR3 is TGCAGTGCGACGACAGGATGGGTCGATGAACGGTTCTTC. Amino acid sequence: CSATTGWVDERFF. The chain is built from TRBV20-1 and TRBJ2-1; a weak D match, TRBD1 (6 bases). Germline-derived CDR1 and CDR2 are DFQATT and SNEGSKA (reference sequence). Trimming stripped 6 bases from V and 15 bases from J, with 24 bases between. This CDR3 comprises 13 residues.

In this sample, this clonotype turned up once. Possible read error: a much larger clone is one base away. The chain combines TRBV12-3 or TRBV12-4 with TRBJ1-3; weak D call: TRBD1 (5 bases). The CDR3 has 14 residues. V dropped 7 bases and J dropped 3 bases, with 13 bases sitting between them. CDR3 sequence: CASNRGASGNTIYF. DNA for the CDR3: TGTGCCAGCAATCGCGGGGCGAGTGGAAACACCATATATTTT.